The present T cell receptor (beta chain) was sequenced within a study of blood T cell repertoires in COVID-19. Across the study: Acute-phase and convalescent COVID-19 samples originated in the United States, Italy and Spain. PBMCs, B-cell-depleted T cells, or T cells provided the cDNA or gDNA that made up the material.

As handled by the study authors: Researchers report that nucleated cell counts were estimated from reference gene primer amplification. Only in-frame clones appear in the TCRdb table, and some are missing; sequencing was by immunoSEQ multiplex PCR. From that table come the V and J calls and clone size; the DNA was used to work out D and trimming. The sample lists approximately 350,000 clones; approximately 91% were seen once. Germline CDR1 is SGHDT and CDR2 is YYEEEE. This CDR3 has 16 residues. The V and J ends lost 4 bases and 2 bases, in that order; junction bases with no gene match: 10. The specimen was peripheral blood. The receptor's source is a woman in her 70s with COVID-19, enrolled during active disease. This chain links TRBV5-6 with TRBJ2-7; 9 bases are shared with TRBD1. The CDR3 is CASSGLPGQGTYEQYF. The CDR3 bases are TGTGCCAGCAGCGGTCTTCCGGGACAGGGAACCTACGAGCAGTACTTC.